This record looks at one T cell receptor (beta chain) sequence and its context. The data are from a study of blood T cell repertoires in COVID-19. Study in general: Material from acute and convalescent COVID-19 was sourced from the United States, Italy and Spain. PBMCs, B-cell-depleted T cells, or T cells provided the cDNA or gDNA that made up the material.

Per the study methods: Nucleated cell number was recorded as an estimate derived from reference gene primer amplification. TCRdb's copy holds only in-frame clones and misses some; the assay was immunoSEQ multiplex PCR. That table gives V, J and clone size, and the DNA gave D and trimming. The sample yields 180,000 or so clones, 80% to 90% seen once. The CDR3 consists of 13 residues. Material: peripheral blood. This sequence joins TRBV21-1 and TRBJ1-1. TRBV21-1 is reported as a pseudogene. This sequence was found in a man in his 60s with acute or convalescent COVID-19. CDR3 DNA sequence: TGTGCCAGCAGCAAAGCCGAGGATTCTGAAGCTTTCTTT. Protein: CASSKAEDSEAFF.